This passage covers 2 T cell receptor beta chains from one sample sequenced in a study of Ad26.COV2.S vaccination and SARS-CoV-2 variants. Produced via immunoSEQ multiplex PCR; TCRdb's table is partial and in-frame only. The sample lists about 280,000 clones; approximately 87% were seen once. Treatment indicated: some 20 received Ad26.COV2.S at low or high dose, single or two shots; 5 received placebo; per-sample allocation not given. All samples were drawn on day 63, counting from the first vaccine or placebo injection. The material sequenced was peripheral blood, taken in a trial of Ad26.COV2.S vaccine versus placebo. All receptors come from a person between 18 and 60 years old who received the Ad26.COV2.S COVID-19 vaccine or a placebo.

The chain employs TRBV6-2 or TRBV6-3 and TRBJ1-1; 7 bases align to TRBD1. The CDR3 is 14 residues long. The ends lost 5 bases at V and 4 bases at J; junction bases unmatched: 7. The germline CDR1 and CDR2 sequences are MNHEY and SVGEGT. The CDR3: CASSVTGLRTEAFF. The CDR3 nucleotides are TGTGCCAGCAGTGTGACAGGGCTCCGCACTGAAGCTTTCTTT.

This chain connects TRBV12-2 to TRBJ2-3; the table's D call of TRBD2 was not tested on the DNA. TRBV12-2 represents a pseudogene. The CDR3 totals 20 residues. The CDR3 loop is CASRLWAGRGGASGTDTQYF. In DNA, the CDR3 is TGTGCAAGTCGCCTATGGGCGGGGCGCGGGGGGGCGTCAGGAACAGATACGCAGTATTTT.